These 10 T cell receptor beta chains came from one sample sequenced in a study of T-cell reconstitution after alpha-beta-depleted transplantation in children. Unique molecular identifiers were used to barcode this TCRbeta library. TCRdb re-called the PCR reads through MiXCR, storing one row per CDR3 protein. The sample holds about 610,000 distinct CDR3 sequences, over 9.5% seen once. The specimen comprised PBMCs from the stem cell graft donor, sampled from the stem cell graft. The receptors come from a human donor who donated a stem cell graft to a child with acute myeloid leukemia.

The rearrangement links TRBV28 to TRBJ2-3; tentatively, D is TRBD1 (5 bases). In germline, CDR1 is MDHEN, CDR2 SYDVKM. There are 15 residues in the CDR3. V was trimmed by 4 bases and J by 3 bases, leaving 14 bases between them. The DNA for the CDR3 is TGTGCCAGCAGTTCCAACCCAGGGTATACAGATACGCAGTATTTT. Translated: CASSSNPGYTDTQYF.

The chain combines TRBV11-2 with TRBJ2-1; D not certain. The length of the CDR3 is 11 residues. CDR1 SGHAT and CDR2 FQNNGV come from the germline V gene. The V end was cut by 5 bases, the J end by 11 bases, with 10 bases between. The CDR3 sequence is CASSPADKQFF. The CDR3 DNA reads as TGTGCCAGCAGCCCTGCGGATAAGCAGTTCTTC.

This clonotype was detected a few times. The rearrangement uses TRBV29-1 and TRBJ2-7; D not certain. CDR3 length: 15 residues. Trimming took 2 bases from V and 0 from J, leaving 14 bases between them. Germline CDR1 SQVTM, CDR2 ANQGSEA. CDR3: CSVESLGSSSYEQYF. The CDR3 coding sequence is TGCAGCGTTGAATCCCTAGGCTCGAGCTCCTACGAGCAGTACTTC.

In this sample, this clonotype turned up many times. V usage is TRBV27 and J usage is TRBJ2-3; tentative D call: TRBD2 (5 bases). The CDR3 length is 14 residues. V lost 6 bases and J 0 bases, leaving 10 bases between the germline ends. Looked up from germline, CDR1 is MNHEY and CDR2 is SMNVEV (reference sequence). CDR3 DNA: TGTGCCAGCAGCTTTACGGGAAGCACAGATACGCAGTATTTT. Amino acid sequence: CASSFTGSTDTQYF.

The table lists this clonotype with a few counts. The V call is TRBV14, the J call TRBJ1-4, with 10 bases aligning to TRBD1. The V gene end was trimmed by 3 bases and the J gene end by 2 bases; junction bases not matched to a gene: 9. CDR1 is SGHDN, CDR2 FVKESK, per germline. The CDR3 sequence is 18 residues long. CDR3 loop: CASSHDPRGQGTNEKLFF. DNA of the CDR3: TGTGCCAGCAGCCATGACCCACGGGGACAGGGGACTAATGAAAAACTGTTTTTT.

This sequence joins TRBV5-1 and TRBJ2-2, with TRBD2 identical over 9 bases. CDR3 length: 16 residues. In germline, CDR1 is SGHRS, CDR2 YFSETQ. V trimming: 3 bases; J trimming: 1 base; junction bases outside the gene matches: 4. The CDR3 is CASSSQAGGNTGELFF. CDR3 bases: TGCGCCAGCAGCTCCCAAGCGGGAGGGAACACCGGGGAGCTGTTTTTT.

CDR3 sequence reads: CASSRPGTSGAYYEQYF. CDR3 nucleotides: TGTGCCAGCAGCCGCCCCGGGACTAGCGGGGCCTACTACGAGCAGTACTTC. This rearrangement joins TRBV12-3 or TRBV12-4 to TRBJ2-7; 13 bases align to TRBD2. V was pared by 6 bases and J by 3 bases, with 11 bases of the junction left unmatched. The CDR3 is 17 amino acids.

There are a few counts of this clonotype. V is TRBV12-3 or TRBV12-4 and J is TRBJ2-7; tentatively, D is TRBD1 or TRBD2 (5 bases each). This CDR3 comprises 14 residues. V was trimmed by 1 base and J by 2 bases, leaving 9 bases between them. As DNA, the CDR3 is TGTGCCAGCAGTTTAGGTCTGGGGGCCTACGAGCAGTACTTC. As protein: CASSLGLGAYEQYF.

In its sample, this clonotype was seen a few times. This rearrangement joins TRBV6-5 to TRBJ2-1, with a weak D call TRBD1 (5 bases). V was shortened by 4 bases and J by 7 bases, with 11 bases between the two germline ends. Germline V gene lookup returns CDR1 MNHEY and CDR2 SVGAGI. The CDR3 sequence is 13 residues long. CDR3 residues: CASSSWGENEQFF. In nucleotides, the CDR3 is TGTGCCAGCAGTTCGTGGGGCGAGAATGAGCAGTTCTTC.

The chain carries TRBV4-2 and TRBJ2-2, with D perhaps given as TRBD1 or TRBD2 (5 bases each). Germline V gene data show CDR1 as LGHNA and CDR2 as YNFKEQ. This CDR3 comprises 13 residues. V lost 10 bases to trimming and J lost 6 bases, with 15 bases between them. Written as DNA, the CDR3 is TGTGCCATGAGCCCTGGGGGTGCCGGGGAGCTGTTTTTT. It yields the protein CAMSPGGAGELFF.